The clone carrying this T cell receptor (beta chain) has ten or more counts. No antigen is known for it. This entry comes from a study of CD8 T cells in ankylosing spondylitis. TCRdb re-called the 5' RACE reads with MiXCR, one entry per CDR3 protein. Among about 190,000 distinct CDR3 sequences, 10% to 15% were seen once, and the ten largest hold roughly 11%. General observations from the study: Typical of ankylosing spondylitis blood, it appeared, was a TCR beta motif of roughly eight highly homologous variants.

Trimming removed 5 bases from V and 4 bases from J, with 14 bases in between. Looked up from germline, CDR1 is MDHEN and CDR2 is SYDVKM. The CDR3 spans 14 residues. The origin of this receptor is a female donor with ankylosing spondylitis or in good health (not recorded which). Source material: blood, either unsorted or a sorted T cell fraction (not recorded which). This chain uses TRBV28 with TRBJ2-5; D gene ambiguous. The CDR3 DNA follows: TGTGCCAGCAGTACCCCGGGCCTGAGAGAGACCCAGTACTTC. Protein sequence: CASSTPGLRETQYF.